This is a list of T cell receptor beta chains from one sample in a study of cytomegalovirus exposure and HLA in healthy donors. Using immunoSEQ multiplex PCR, the repertoire was profiled, and TCRdb retains in-frame clones only, with some absent. The table records approximately 160,000 clones, roughly 79% of them present only once. What was sequenced was PBMCs. These TCRs come from a male donor in good health and CMV-seronegative. The CDR3 runs from the conserved cysteine through the conserved F or W. The D gene is left open where the match is weak. Not all rows give a size; the values are once, few, many and, for expanded clones, a class.

TRBJ2-7	few	TRBD2	TRBV29-1	CSVARGLAGVFEQYF	TGCAGCGTCGCTCGGGGACTAGCGGGAGTTTTCGAGCAGTACTTC
TRBJ2-7	.	.	TRBV19	CASSKPRGQGVISYEQYF	TGTGCCAGTAGCAAACCCCGGGGGCAGGGGGTCATCTCCTACGAGCAGTACTTC
TRBJ2-3	once	TRBD1	TRBV5-1	CASSLAGTGMTDTQYF	TGCGCCAGCAGCTTGGCCGGGACAGGGATGACAGATACGCAGTATTTT
TRBJ1-2	.	TRBD1	TRBV28	CASSLSLGQENYGYTF	TGTGCCAGCAGTTTATCCCTCGGACAGGAAAACTATGGCTACACCTTC
TRBJ1-4	.	.	TRBV2	CASSRGNSYNEKLFF	TGTGCCAGCAGTAGGGGGAACTCCTATAATGAAAAACTGTTTTTT
TRBJ2-7	.	TRBD1	TRBV4-3	CASSQDSTGKQYEQYF	TGCGCCAGCAGCCAAGATTCGACAGGGAAGCAGTACGAGCAGTACTTC
TRBJ1-2	.	TRBD1	TRBV7-9	CSSSLSRTGGYYGYTF	TGTTCCAGCAGCTTATCGCGGACAGGGGGCTATTATGGCTACACCTTC
TRBJ2-7	.	TRBD2	TRBV12-5	CASGASGTSYEQYF	TGTGCTAGTGGGGCTAGCGGGACCTCCTACGAGCAGTACTTC
TRBJ2-1	.	TRBD2	TRBV30	CAWSVSLAGYNEQFF	TGTGCCTGGAGTGTCAGCCTAGCGGGATACAATGAGCAGTTCTTC
TRBJ1-2	.	.	TRBV6-6	CASSYGRIYGYTF	TGTGCCAGCAGTTACGGGCGAATCTATGGCTACACCTTC
TRBJ2-1	.	.	TRBV20-1	CSAAGLREQFF	TGCAGCGCCGCGGGACTTCGTGAGCAGTTCTTC
TRBJ2-5	.	.	TRBV27	CASSRQAQETQYF	TGTGCCAGCAGTAGACAGGCACAAGAGACCCAGTACTTC
TRBJ2-1	.	.	TRBV9	CASSPRTDLSYNEQFF	TGTGCCAGCAGCCCCCGGACAGACCTCTCCTACAATGAGCAGTTCTTC
TRBJ2-7	.	TRBD1	TRBV7-9	CASSVQGQGFYEQYF	TGTGCCAGCAGCGTTCAAGGACAGGGATTCTACGAGCAGTACTTC
TRBJ1-6	once	TRBD1	TRBV4-1	CASSRTGANSPLHF	TGCGCCAGCAGTCGGACAGGCGCAAATTCACCCCTCCACTTT
TRBJ2-7	few	TRBD2	TRBV27	CASSKRETYEQYF	TGTGCCAGCAGTAAGCGGGAGACCTACGAGCAGTACTTC